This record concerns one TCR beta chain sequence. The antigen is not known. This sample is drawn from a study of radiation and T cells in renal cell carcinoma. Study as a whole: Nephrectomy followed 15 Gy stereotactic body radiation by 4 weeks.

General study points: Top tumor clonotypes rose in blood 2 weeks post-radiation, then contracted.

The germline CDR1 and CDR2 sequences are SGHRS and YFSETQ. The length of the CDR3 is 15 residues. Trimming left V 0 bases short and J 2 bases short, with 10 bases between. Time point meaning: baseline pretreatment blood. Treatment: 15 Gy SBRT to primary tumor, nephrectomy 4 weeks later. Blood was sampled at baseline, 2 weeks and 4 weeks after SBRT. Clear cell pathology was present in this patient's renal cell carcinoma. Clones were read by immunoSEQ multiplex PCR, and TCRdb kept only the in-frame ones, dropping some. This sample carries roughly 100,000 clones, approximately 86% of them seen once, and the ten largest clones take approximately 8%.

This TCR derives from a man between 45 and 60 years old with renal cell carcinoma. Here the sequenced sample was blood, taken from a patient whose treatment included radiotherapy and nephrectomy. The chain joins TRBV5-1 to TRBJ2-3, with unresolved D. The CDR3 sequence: CASSLASQDTDTQYF. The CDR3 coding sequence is TGCGCCAGCAGCTTGGCCAGCCAAGACACAGATACGCAGTATTTT.